Listed here are 26 T cell receptor beta chains from one sample, sequenced in a study of blood T cell repertoires in COVID-19. Repertoires were generated with immunoSEQ multiplex PCR, while TCRdb's copy carries only in-frame clones and drops some. The sample has some 120,000 clones; approximately 85% are singletons. The sample comprised peripheral blood. The receptors were gathered from a human donor in a cohort sampled during active COVID-19.

The rearrangement joins TRBV6-5 to TRBJ1-4; D ambiguous. Germline CDR1 and CDR2: MNHEY and SVGAGI. Trimming removed 7 bases at V and 5 bases at J, with 17 bases between. The length of the CDR3 is 15 residues. The CDR3: CASTRRVLGNEKLFF. The CDR3 coding sequence is TGTGCCAGCACCCGCCGGGTTCTTGGGAATGAAAAACTGTTTTTT.

The rearrangement uses TRBV5-1 and TRBJ1-6; unclear D gene. Germline-derived CDR1 and CDR2 are SGHRS and YFSETQ. This CDR3 contains 14 residues. V dropped 4 bases and J dropped 5 bases, with 10 bases sitting between them. CDR3 DNA sequence: TGCGCCAGCAGCGAGAGGGCGGATAATTCACCCCTCCACTTT. It specifies CASSERADNSPLHF.

The chain recombines TRBV5-1 with TRBJ2-3; perhaps TRBD1 as D (7 bases). Germline CDR1 and CDR2: SGHRS and YFSETQ. V was cut by 0 bases and J by 5 bases, with 13 bases left in between. The CDR3 length is 15 residues. In DNA form, the CDR3 reads TGCGCCAGCAGCTTGGGGCAGGGGGGATTAGATACGCAGTATTTT. This gives the protein CASSLGQGGLDTQYF.

The chain has TRBV29-1 and TRBJ2-1, with 8 bases aligning to TRBD2. The ends lost 6 bases at V and 12 bases at J; junction bases unmatched: 16. Germline values: CDR1 SQVTM, CDR2 ANQGSEA. This CDR3 has 14 amino acids. The CDR3 region has the DNA TGCAGCGTACCAACAACCGGGGGGGGATACGGGCAGTTCTTC. Its translation is CSVPTTGGGYGQFF.

The chain is built from TRBV18 and TRBJ2-3; D is perhaps TRBD1 (6 bases). CDR3 length: 15 amino acids. Trimming left V 0 bases short and J 5 bases short, with 12 bases between. CDR1 and CDR2 from the germline V gene are KGHSH and LQKENI. CDR3 nucleotides: TGTGCCAGCTCACCACCGAACAGGGTTCTAGATACGCAGTATTTT. Amino acid sequence: CASSPPNRVLDTQYF.

V is TRBV18 and J is TRBJ2-7; D gene unclear. The germline V gene encodes CDR1 KGHSH and CDR2 LQKENI. Between the trimmed V and J ends, which lost 2 bases and 2 bases, there was a span of 7 bases. The length of the CDR3 is 13 residues. As DNA, the CDR3 is TGTGCCAGCTCACCAGGGCAGACCTACGAGCAGTACTTC. As protein: CASSPGQTYEQYF.

This clone was detected only a few times. Other nucleotide sequences from this sample produce the same CDR3. The chain has TRBV7-6 and TRBJ2-5; 7 nucleotides agree with TRBD1. V lost 5 bases, J lost 5 bases, and 11 bases stayed unmatched. CDR1 and CDR2 from the germline V gene are SGHVS and FNYEAQ. This CDR3 comprises 15 residues. CDR3 nucleotides: TGTGCCAGCAGCCCAACACAGGGGTTGGGGGAGACCCAGTACTTC. Protein sequence: CASSPTQGLGETQYF.

The V call is TRBV2, the J call TRBJ2-3, with D tentatively TRBD2 (5 bases). The germline V gene encodes CDR1 SNHLY and CDR2 FYNNEI. CDR3 length: 16 residues. Trimming left V 6 bases short and J 1 base short, with 17 bases between. The CDR3 bases are TGTGCCAGCAGGGATGCCCGGGGTAGAGGCACAGATACGCAGTATTTT. It translates to CASRDARGRGTDTQYF.

This chain links TRBV2 with TRBJ2-7; 7 bases agree with TRBD1. CDR1 is SNHLY and CDR2 is FYNNEI in the germline V gene. CDR3 length: 14 amino acids. The V segment lost 3 bases and the J segment 2 bases; nucleotides outside the gene matches: 4. CDR3 nucleotide sequence: TGTGCCAGCAGTGACCCGCAGGGGGCCTACGAGCAGTACTTC. Its protein product is CASSDPQGAYEQYF.

The CDR3 DNA reads TGTGCCAGTAGTATTCAGGTAGGGAACACTGAAGCTTTCTTT. Its protein is CASSIQVGNTEAFF. This rearrangement joins TRBV19 to TRBJ1-1; D unclear. CDR3 length equals 14 residues. Trimming removed 3 bases from V and 1 base from J, with 9 bases in between. From germline, CDR1 is LNHDA and CDR2 SQIVND (reference sequence).

J is TRBJ2-7 and V is TRBV9, with D tentatively TRBD1 (8 bases). Trimming cost V 0 bases and J 2 bases, with 15 bases left between them. The CDR3 sequence is 16 residues long. In germline, CDR1 is SGDLS, CDR2 YYNGEE. The CDR3: CASSVEPQGGPYEQYF. The CDR3 nucleotides read TGTGCCAGCAGCGTAGAACCACAGGGGGGGCCCTACGAGCAGTACTTC.

The chain combines TRBV5-1 with TRBJ2-5; possible D gene TRBD2, 5 bases. Trimming shortened V by 1 base and J by 1 base, and 11 bases separated the two germline ends. CDR3 size: 15 residues. Per the germline V gene, CDR1 is SGHRS and CDR2 is YFSETQ. The CDR3 region has the DNA TGCGCCAGCAGCTTGAACGGGAATTTCCAAGAGACCCAGTACTTC. It translates to CASSLNGNFQETQYF.

This clone qualifies as medium-sized (0.01 to 0.1%). CDR3 region: CASSFMQGGEQYF. DNA for the CDR3: TGTGCCAGCAGTTTCATGCAGGGGGGCGAGCAGTACTTC. The chain couples TRBV27 to TRBJ2-7; D perhaps matches TRBD1 (7 bases). This CDR3 has 13 residues. The V gene lost 3 bases and the J gene lost 6 bases, with 12 bases spanning the gap. The germline V gene has CDR1 MNHEY and CDR2 SMNVEV (reference sequence).

This clone was recorded only once. The chain links TRBV29-1 to TRBJ1-1; 10 bases are shared with TRBD1. The CDR3 sequence is 14 residues long. Unmatched junction bases numbered 9, after V lost 5 bases and J lost 6 bases. Per germline, CDR1 SQVTM and CDR2 ANQGSEA. CDR3 protein: CSVMRQGAVPEAFF. The CDR3 DNA sequence: TGCAGCGTTATGAGACAGGGGGCAGTACCTGAAGCTTTCTTT.

In nucleotides, the CDR3 is TGTGCCAGCAGCTTCTCAGATATGGGGACAGGTGACGTCTCCTACGAGCAGTACTTC. Residues: CASSFSDMGTGDVSYEQYF. V usage is TRBV7-9 and J usage is TRBJ2-7; TRBD1 matches at 8 bases. Germline CDR1 and CDR2: SEHNR and FQNEAQ (reference sequence). Trimming cost V 3 bases and J 0 bases; bases outside gene matches: 16. The CDR3 sequence is 19 residues long.

The V and J genes are TRBV11-2 and TRBJ2-7; 9 bases agree with TRBD2. Per the germline V gene, CDR1 is SGHAT and CDR2 is FQNNGV. After removal of 1 base from V and 2 bases from J, the junction contained 3 bases not matched to a gene. The CDR3 has 15 residues. The CDR3: CASSLGLAGPYEQYF. The CDR3 DNA reads TGTGCCAGCAGCTTAGGGCTAGCGGGGCCCTACGAGCAGTACTTC.

The chain is built from TRBV3-1 (or the pseudogene TRBV3-2) and TRBJ2-5; 8 bases align to TRBD1. The CDR3 spans 14 residues. Germline CDR1 LGHDT, CDR2 YNNKEL (reference sequence). J was trimmed by 4 bases and V by 5 bases; bases with no gene match: 6. The CDR3 reads CASSAQGAGETQYF. The DNA of the CDR3 is TGTGCCAGCAGCGCCCAGGGGGCTGGAGAGACCCAGTACTTC.

The rearrangement joins TRBV19 to TRBJ2-7; 7 bases are shared with TRBD1. V was pared by 4 bases and J by 2 bases, with 2 bases of the junction left unmatched. Germline V gene data show CDR1 as LNHDA and CDR2 as SQIVND (reference sequence). The CDR3 has 13 amino acids. Here the CDR3 reads CASSRGTAYEQYF. The CDR3 nucleotides are TGTGCCAGTAGTAGGGGGACAGCCTACGAGCAGTACTTC.

The rearrangement uses TRBV12-3 or TRBV12-4 and TRBJ2-3, with a tentative D call TRBD2 (5 bases). Trimming removed 3 bases at V and 5 bases at J, with 9 bases between. This CDR3 has 13 amino acids. The CDR3 region has the DNA TGTGCCAGCAGTTTTGCCGGGGAAGATACGCAGTATTTT. This translates into CASSFAGEDTQYF.

This clone was recorded once. V is TRBV7-8 and J is TRBJ2-5; TRBD2 agrees at 9 bases. The CDR3 has 12 amino acids. V shed 7 bases, J shed 5 bases, and the junction held 2 bases outside the gene matches. Germline loops: CDR1 SGHVS, CDR2 FQNEAQ. The CDR3 here is CASTSGEETQYF. CDR3 DNA: TGTGCCAGCACTAGCGGGGAGGAGACCCAGTACTTC.

The chain employs TRBV7-9 and TRBJ2-7; TRBD2 might be the D (7 bases). The CDR3 runs to 15 residues. Deletions cut 2 bases from V and 2 bases from J, with 13 bases between. Germline CDR1 reads SEHNR; CDR2 reads FQNEAQ (reference sequence). The CDR3 spells CASSLLGGGAYEQYF. For the CDR3, the DNA is TGTGCCAGCAGCTTATTAGGAGGGGGGGCCTACGAGCAGTACTTC.

This clone was observed a few times. The rearrangement joins TRBV12-3 or TRBV12-4 to TRBJ2-7, with TRBD1 matching 9 bases. V shed 6 bases and J 5 bases; nucleotides not matched to a gene: 5. The CDR3 covers 13 residues. As DNA, the CDR3 is TGTGCCAGCAGGGGGACAGGGTGGGACGAGCAGTACTTC. This gives the protein CASRGTGWDEQYF.

This clone was seen once. Here the CDR3 DNA reads TGTGCCAGCAGTACACAGGGGCCTGGCACAGATACGCAGTATTTT. This sequence encodes CASSTQGPGTDTQYF. V usage is TRBV6-5 and J usage is TRBJ2-3, with 7 bases matching TRBD1. V lost 5 bases, J lost 1 base, and 6 bases stayed unmatched. Germline assignment: CDR1 MNHEY and CDR2 SVGAGI. The CDR3 sequence is 15 residues long.

The chain couples TRBV7-2 to TRBJ2-7; D gene uncertain. V was pared by 4 bases and J by 6 bases, with 10 bases between. Germline loops: CDR1 SGHTA, CDR2 FQGNSA. CDR3 length: 12 residues. The DNA of the CDR3 is TGTGCCAGCAGCTCCCCCCCGGGCGAGCAGTACTTC. Protein: CASSSPPGEQYF.

The V gene is TRBV19, the J gene TRBJ1-4, with 10 bases aligning to TRBD1. This CDR3 region has 15 residues. Unmatched junction bases numbered 6, after V lost 1 base and J lost 10 bases. The germline gives CDR1 LNHDA, CDR2 SQIVND (reference sequence). The chain's CDR3 is CASSIGQGALGKLFF. DNA of the CDR3: TGTGCCAGTAGTATAGGACAGGGGGCGCTTGGAAAACTGTTTTTT.

The sample holds a few counts of this clone. The V gene is TRBV27, the J gene TRBJ2-1; TRBD1 matches 9 bases. This CDR3 has 14 residues. The germline CDR1 and CDR2 sequences are MNHEY and SMNVEV (reference sequence). The ends lost 2 bases at V and 9 bases at J; junction bases unmatched: 5. The CDR3 reads CASSLIQGAGEQFF. The CDR3 region has the DNA TGTGCCAGCAGTTTAATACAGGGGGCTGGTGAGCAGTTCTTC.